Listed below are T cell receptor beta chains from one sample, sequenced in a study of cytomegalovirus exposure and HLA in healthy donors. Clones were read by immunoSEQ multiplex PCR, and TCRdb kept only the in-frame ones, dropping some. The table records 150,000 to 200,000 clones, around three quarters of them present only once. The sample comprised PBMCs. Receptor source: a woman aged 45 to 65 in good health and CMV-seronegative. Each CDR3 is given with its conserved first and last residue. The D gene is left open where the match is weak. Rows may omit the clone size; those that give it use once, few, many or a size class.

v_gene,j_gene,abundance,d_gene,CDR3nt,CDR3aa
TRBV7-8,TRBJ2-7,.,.,TGTGCCAGCAGCTTAAATGGGCTAGTAGCGGACGAGCAGTACTTC,CASSLNGLVADEQYF
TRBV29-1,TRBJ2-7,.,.,TGCAGCGTGGGGGGGACAGGAGGAATCTACGAGCAGTACTTC,CSVGGTGGIYEQYF
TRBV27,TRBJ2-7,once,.,TGTGCCAGCAGTTTAGCTCAGGGGTCAGGGTACGAGCAGTACTTC,CASSLAQGSGYEQYF
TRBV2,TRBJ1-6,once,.,TGTGCCAGCAGAGTCCAGGGGTCCTATAATTCACCCCTCCACTTT,CASRVQGSYNSPLHF
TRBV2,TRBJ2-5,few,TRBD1,TGTGCCAGCAGTGAAGGGACAGGGGTAAGAGAGACCCAGTACTTC,CASSEGTGVRETQYF
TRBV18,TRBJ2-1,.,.,TGTGCCAGCTCACCCCAGGACAGCACCTACAATGAGCAGTTCTTC,CASSPQDSTYNEQFF
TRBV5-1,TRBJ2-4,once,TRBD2,TGCGCCAGCAGCTTCTGGGGGGGAAACATTCAGTACTTC,CASSFWGGNIQYF
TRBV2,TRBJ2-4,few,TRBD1,TGTGCCAGCAGTGAATGGACAGGGGGACGGGACATTCAGTACTTC,CASSEWTGGRDIQYF
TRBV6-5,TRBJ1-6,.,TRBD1,TGTGCCAGCAGTTACGAGGGGGACAGGAGCTCCCCCCTCCACTTT,CASSYEGDRSSPLHF
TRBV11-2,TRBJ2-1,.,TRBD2,TGTGCCAGCAGCTTGGGGCCTAGCGGGAGTAATGAGCAGTTCTTC,CASSLGPSGSNEQFF
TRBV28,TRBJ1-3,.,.,TGTGCCAGCAGTAACAACCCAGGGGCTTGGTCTGGAAACACCATATATTTT,CASSNNPGAWSGNTIYF
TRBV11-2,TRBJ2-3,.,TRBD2,TGTGCCAGCACCGTTATGGGACTAGCGGGAGGGCGAGATACGCAGTATTTT,CASTVMGLAGGRDTQYF
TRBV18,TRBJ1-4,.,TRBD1,TGTGCCAGCTCACTGGGACAGGGGGCAACTAATGAAAAACTGTTTTTT,CASSLGQGATNEKLFF
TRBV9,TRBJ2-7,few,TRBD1,TGTGCCAGCAGCGCCGCCGGGACAGGGCGTGTCGAGCAGTACTTC,CASSAAGTGRVEQYF
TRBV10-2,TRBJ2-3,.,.,TGCGCCAGCAGGCACACTAGAGATACGCAGTATTTT,CASRHTRDTQYF
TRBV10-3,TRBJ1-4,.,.,TGTGCCATCAGTGACCCCGGGATAGGGGAAAAACTGTTTTTT,CAISDPGIGEKLFF
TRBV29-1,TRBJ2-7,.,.,TGCAGCGCCAAAGGGGCCTGGAGCCCTCCGAGGCAGTACTTC,CSAKGAWSPPRQYF
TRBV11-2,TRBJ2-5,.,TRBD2,TGTGCCAGCAGCTTAAATCCTCCGGGACTAGCAGGAGAGACCCAGTACTTC,CASSLNPPGLAGETQYF
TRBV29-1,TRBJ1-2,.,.,TGCAGCGTTGGGGGTGGGGCGGTTGGCTACACCTTC,CSVGGGAVGYTF
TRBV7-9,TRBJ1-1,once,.,TGTGCCAGCAGCTTTTCAGTGAACACTGAAGCTTTCTTT,CASSFSVNTEAFF
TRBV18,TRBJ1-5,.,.,TGTGCCAGCTCACCGGGGAAACAGGGCAATCAGCCCCAGCATTTT,CASSPGKQGNQPQHF
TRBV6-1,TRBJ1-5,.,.,TGTGCCAGCAGGTCTAATCAGCCCCAGCATTTT,CASRSNQPQHF
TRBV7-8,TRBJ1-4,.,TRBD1,TGTGCCAGCAGCTCGGACAGGGAGGATCTTGAAAAACTGTTTTTT,CASSSDREDLEKLFF
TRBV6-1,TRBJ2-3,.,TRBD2,TGTGCCAGCAGTGAAGTCCCGGGCGGGGGGGCAGATACGCAGTATTTT,CASSEVPGGGADTQYF
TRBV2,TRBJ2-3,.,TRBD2,TGTGCCAGCCCCTGGGGGGGGTCTACCTACACAGATACGCAGTATTTT,CASPWGGSTYTDTQYF
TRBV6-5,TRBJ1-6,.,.,TGTGCCAGCAGTCTTCACAGCTCCTATAATTCACCCCTCCACTTT,CASSLHSSYNSPLHF
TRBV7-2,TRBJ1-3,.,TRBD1,TGTGCCAGCAGCCCTGGACAGGGGTACACCATATATTTT,CASSPGQGYTIYF
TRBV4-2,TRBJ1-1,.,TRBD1,TGTGCCAGCAGCACCCATACAGGGGACACTGAAGCTTTCTTT,CASSTHTGDTEAFF
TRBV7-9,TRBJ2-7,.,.,TGTGCCAGCACCCCAGATTCCTACGAGCAGTACTTC,CASTPDSYEQYF
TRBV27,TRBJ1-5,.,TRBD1,TGTGCCAGCAGTTCCGGGACAGGGTTAGGTCAGCCCCAGCATTTT,CASSSGTGLGQPQHF
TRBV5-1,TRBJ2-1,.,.,TGCGCCAGCAGCTTGGCCAGGAGGGGGGGGTTTGTTTACGGTGAGCAGTTCTTC,CASSLARRGGFVYGEQFF
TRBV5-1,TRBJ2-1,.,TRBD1,TGCGCCAGCAGCTTGGAACCCAGGACAGGGTCAAACAATGAGCAGTTCTTC,CASSLEPRTGSNNEQFF
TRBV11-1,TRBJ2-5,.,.,TGTGCCAGCAGCTTAGATCGGGAAAAGGGAGAGACCCAGTACTTC,CASSLDREKGETQYF
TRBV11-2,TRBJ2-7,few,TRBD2,TGTGCCAGCAGGCCCCAGGGAGGGATGCCCCTGGAGCAGTACTTC,CASRPQGGMPLEQYF
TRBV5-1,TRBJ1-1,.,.,TGCGCCAGCAGCTTGGTCATGGCGGGGGCGAACACTGAAGCTTTCTTT,CASSLVMAGANTEAFF
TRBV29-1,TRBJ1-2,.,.,TGCAGCGTTGTCGGGGGGGATGGTGGCTACACCTTC,CSVVGGDGGYTF
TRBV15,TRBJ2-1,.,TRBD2,TGTGCCACCTCTAGCGGGGGGGCCACGTCAGGAGAGCAGTTCTTC,CATSSGGATSGEQFF
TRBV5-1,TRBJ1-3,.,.,TGCGCCAGCAGCTTGGGCGGGGGAAACACCATATATTTT,CASSLGGGNTIYF
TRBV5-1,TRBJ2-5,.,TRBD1,TGCGCCAGCAGCTATGGTAACAGGGGTTCCGGAGAGACCCAGTACTTC,CASSYGNRGSGETQYF
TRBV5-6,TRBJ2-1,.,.,TGTGCCAGCAGCCCCGATGGTAGCTCCGATGAGCAGTTCTTC,CASSPDGSSDEQFF
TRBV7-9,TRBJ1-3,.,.,TGTTCCAGCAGCTTAAAGGCGGGGAACTCTGGAAACACCATATATTTT,CSSSLKAGNSGNTIYF
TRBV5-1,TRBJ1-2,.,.,TGCGCCAGCAGCTTGGATTTATGGACAGTCTCGGGTGGCTACACCTTC,CASSLDLWTVSGGYTF
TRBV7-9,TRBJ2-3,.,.,TGTGCCGGGTCCAGGGGTAATTCAGATACGCAGTATTTT,CAGSRGNSDTQYF
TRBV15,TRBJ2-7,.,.,TGTGCCACCAGCAGAGCTACGGAGGAGCAGTACTTC,CATSRATEEQYF
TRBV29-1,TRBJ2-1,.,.,TGCAGCGTTGGTCCGGGTGTAAATGAGCAGTTCTTC,CSVGPGVNEQFF
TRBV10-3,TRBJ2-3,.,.,TGTGCCATCAGTGAGGCAGATAGCACAGATACGCAGTATTTT,CAISEADSTDTQYF
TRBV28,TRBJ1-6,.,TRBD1,TGTGCCAGCAGCCGGGACAGAACAGACTCACCCCTCCACTTT,CASSRDRTDSPLHF
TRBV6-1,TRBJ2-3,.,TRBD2,TGTGCCAGCAGTGAAGGTGGCGGGGGGGGCACAGATACGCAGTATTTT,CASSEGGGGGTDTQYF
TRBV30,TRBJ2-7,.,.,TGTGCCTGGAGTGCCGGGTCAGGCCAGGGGACACCCTACGAGCAGTACTTC,CAWSAGSGQGTPYEQYF
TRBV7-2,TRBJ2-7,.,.,TGTGCCAGCAGCTTAGCTGGTAGCTCCTACGAGCAGTACTTC,CASSLAGSSYEQYF
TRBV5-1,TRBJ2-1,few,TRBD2,TGCGCCAGCAGCCGGTTGGCTAGCGGGGGGACCTACAATGAGCAGTTCTTC,CASSRLASGGTYNEQFF
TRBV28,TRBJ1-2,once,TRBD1,TGTGCCACTTCACAGGGGGTTTATGGCTACACCTTC,CATSQGVYGYTF
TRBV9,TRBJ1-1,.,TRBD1,TGTGCCAGCAGCGTAGTGACAGGGGAAGCCGGTGGGGGCACTGAAGCTTTCTTT,CASSVVTGEAGGGTEAFF
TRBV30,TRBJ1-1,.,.,TGTGCCTGGAGTGTTAGGACAGCTTCTATGAACACTGAAGCTTTCTTT,CAWSVRTASMNTEAFF
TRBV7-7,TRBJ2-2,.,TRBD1,TGTGCCAGCAGCTCGTTTCCGGGACAGGGCAACACCGGGGAGCTGTTTTTT,CASSSFPGQGNTGELFF
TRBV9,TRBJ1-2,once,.,TGTGCCAGCAGCGAGGGGGGGCAGGGTGCCTTAGTGGGCTACACCTTC,CASSEGGQGALVGYTF
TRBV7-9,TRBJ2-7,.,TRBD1,TGTGCCAGCAGCTCGATAGCCGGGACAGAAGGTTTTGGGTACGAGCAGTACTTC,CASSSIAGTEGFGYEQYF
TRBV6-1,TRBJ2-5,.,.,TGTGCCAGCAGTGCCGGGACTCCTGTTGAGTACTTC,CASSAGTPVEYF
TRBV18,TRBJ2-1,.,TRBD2,TGTGCCAGCTCAACCGACCTAGCGGTTAGCTACAATGAGCAGTTCTTC,CASSTDLAVSYNEQFF
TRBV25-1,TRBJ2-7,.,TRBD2,TGTGCCAGCACCTACCCGGGGGGGCAACAGTACTTC,CASTYPGGQQYF